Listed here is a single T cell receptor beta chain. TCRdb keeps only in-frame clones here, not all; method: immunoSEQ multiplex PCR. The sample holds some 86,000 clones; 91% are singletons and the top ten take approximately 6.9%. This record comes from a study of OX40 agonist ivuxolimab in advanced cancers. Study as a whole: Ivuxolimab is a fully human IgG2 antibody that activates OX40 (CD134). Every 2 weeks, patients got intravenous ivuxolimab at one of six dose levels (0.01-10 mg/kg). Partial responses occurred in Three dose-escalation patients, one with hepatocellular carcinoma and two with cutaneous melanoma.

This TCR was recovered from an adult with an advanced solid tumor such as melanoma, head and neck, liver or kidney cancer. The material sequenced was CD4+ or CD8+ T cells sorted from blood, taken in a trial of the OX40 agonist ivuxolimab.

CDR3 in DNA: TGTGCCAGCAGCCCCCACCATTCGAGCGGGGAGGGGGAGACCCAGTACTTC. Its protein is CASSPHHSSGEGETQYF. The V call is TRBV9, the J call TRBJ2-5, with 7 positions matching TRBD2. The CDR3 is 17 residues long. After removal of 4 bases from V and 5 bases from J, the junction contained 17 bases not matched to a gene. Germline V CDR1 and CDR2: SGDLS, YYNGEE.